One sample yielded the 8 T cell receptor beta chains listed below, sequenced in a study of blood T cell repertoires in COVID-19. The method was immunoSEQ multiplex PCR; TCRdb's version includes in-frame clones alone and lacks a portion of them. Of around 18,000 clones detected, under 90% appear once; the ten largest clones hold more than 9.5%. Sequences were obtained from peripheral blood. The source of these receptors is a man of 80 years or more with acute or convalescent COVID-19.

In this sample, this clone turned up a few times. V is TRBV14 and J is TRBJ1-6; TRBD1 agrees at 9 bases. The CDR3 has 17 residues. Germline CDR1 SGHDN, CDR2 FVKESK. Unmatched junction bases numbered 6, after V lost 0 bases and J lost 6 bases. DNA of the CDR3: TGTGCCAGCAGCCAAGATCTGGGGACAGGGTCTAATTCACCCCTCCACTTT. This sequence encodes CASSQDLGTGSNSPLHF.

J is TRBJ2-1 and V is TRBV3-1 (or the pseudogene TRBV3-2); D might be TRBD2 (5 bases). Per germline, CDR1 LGHDT and CDR2 YNNKEL (reference sequence). This CDR3 contains 14 residues. The ends were cut back, 8 bases at V and 2 bases at J, with 13 bases in the middle. CDR3 amino acids: CASRGTLAYNEQFF. As DNA, the CDR3 is TGTGCCAGCCGGGGAACTCTAGCCTACAATGAGCAGTTCTTC.

The gene calls are TRBV2 and TRBJ1-3, with 7 bases identical to TRBD1. Losses at the gene ends were 0 bases for V and 4 bases for J; bases not matched to a gene: 6. This CDR3 is built from 16 residues. Germline CDR1 SNHLY, CDR2 FYNNEI. Written as DNA, the CDR3 is TGTGCCAGCAGTGAAGCAGCAGGGGGAAAGGGAAACACCATATATTTT. Its protein product is CASSEAAGGKGNTIYF.

The J gene is TRBJ2-7, the V gene TRBV27; weak D call: TRBD1 (6 bases). Trimming took off 6 bases at V and 2 bases at J, with 11 bases between the two ends. This CDR3 spans 13 amino acids. CDR1 and CDR2 (germline): MNHEY, SMNVEV (reference sequence). The CDR3 DNA reads as TGTGCCAGCAGGACGGACAGAACCTACGAGCAGTACTTC. It translates to CASRTDRTYEQYF.

This chain uses TRBV27 with TRBJ1-3; 7 nucleotides line up with TRBD1. The CDR3 is 15 amino acids. With V trimmed by 0 bases and J by 7 bases, 6 bases remained unmatched. Germline lookup yields CDR1 MNHEY and CDR2 SMNVEV (reference sequence). The CDR3 protein is CASSLSGQPGNTIYF. CDR3 coding DNA: TGTGCCAGCAGTTTATCGGGACAGCCAGGGAACACCATATATTTT.

This chain joins TRBV5-4 and TRBJ1-3; 8 bases map to TRBD1. Germline V lookup: CDR1 SGHNT, CDR2 YYREEE (reference sequence). V trimming: 5 bases; J trimming: 8 bases; junction bases outside the gene matches: 15. CDR3 length equals 16 residues. The CDR3 region has the DNA TGTGCCAGCAGTCATGGACAGGGTCCCCGGTCGGACACCATATATTTT. Its protein product is CASSHGQGPRSDTIYF.

The rearrangement links TRBV27 to TRBJ1-6; D gene unclear. Germline CDR1 is MNHEY and CDR2 is SMNVEV (reference sequence). V was clipped by 3 bases and J by 6 bases, with 9 bases between them. The CDR3 length is 14 residues. CDR3 sequence (DNA): TGTGCCAGCAGTTTCCGAGAGGGTAATTCACCCCTCCACTTT. Its protein is CASSFREGNSPLHF.

V usage is TRBV5-4 and J usage is TRBJ1-1, with 10 bases matching TRBD1. J gave up 0 bases and V 0 bases, and 5 bases lay outside the gene matches. From germline, CDR1 is SGHNT and CDR2 YYREEE (reference sequence). The CDR3 runs to 17 residues. CDR3 protein: CASSLGSTGGVNTEAFF. The CDR3 DNA sequence: TGTGCCAGCAGCTTGGGGTCGACAGGGGGCGTGAACACTGAAGCTTTCTTT.